Below are 31 T cell receptor beta chains sequenced from a single sample in a study of Graves' ophthalmopathy and Graves' hyperthyroidism. As the template, RNA transcripts were used to amplify TCR beta CDR3 regions. The library came from an HTBI-primed first-round RT-PCR and a second-round multiplex PCR. TCRdb itself ran the multiplex PCR reads through MiXCR, one entry per CDR3 protein. The sample holds fewer than 400,000 distinct CDR3 sequences; roughly 18% are singletons and the top ten take roughly 1.5%. Specimen: peripheral blood. These receptors were collected from a woman aged 18-29 years with Graves' ophthalmopathy.

This clonotype has a count of ten or more. The chain combines TRBV6-1 with TRBJ1-1; D call uncertain. Germline assignment: CDR1 MNHNS and CDR2 SASEGT. The CDR3 has 13 residues. The V end lost 4 bases, the J end lost 4 bases, and 10 bases lay between the germline ends. CDR3 protein: CASSGAVGTEAFF. CDR3 sequence (DNA): TGTGCCAGCAGTGGGGCGGTAGGCACTGAAGCTTTCTTT.

This clonotype was observed many times. V gene TRBV4-3 combines with J gene TRBJ2-5, with a tentative D call TRBD2 (5 bases). The CDR3 is 13 residues long. Germline CDR1 is LGHNA and CDR2 is YSLEER. Trimming pared 0 bases from V and 9 bases from J, leaving 11 bases between. The CDR3 DNA is TGCGCCAGCAGCCAAGATATGGCGAGGGCCCAGTACTTC. Amino acid sequence: CASSQDMARAQYF.

This clonotype was counted ten times or more. This chain uses TRBV5-1 with TRBJ2-4; 11 nucleotides match TRBD2. The CDR3 loop spans 18 amino acids. CDR1 is SGHRS, CDR2 YFSETQ, per germline. V was pared by 6 bases and J by 4 bases, with 15 bases of the junction left unmatched. CDR3 DNA sequence: TGCGCCAGCACCCGCGGGACTAGCGGACCTCAGCCAAAAAACATTCAGTACTTC. Translated: CASTRGTSGPQPKNIQYF. Full variable domain (rest looked up from reference TRBV5-1 and TRBJ2-4): KAGVTQTPRYLIKTRGQQVTLSCSPISGHRSVSWYQQTPGQGLQFLFEYFSETQRNKGNFPGRFSGRQFSNSRSEMNVSTLELGDSALYLCASTRGTSGPQPKNIQYFGAGTRLSVL.

This clonotype was recorded many times. The chain links TRBV29-1 to TRBJ2-7, with D uncertain. The germline V gene encodes CDR1 SQVTM and CDR2 ANQGSEA. This CDR3 has 11 residues. V was clipped by 5 bases and J by 3 bases, with 8 bases between them. The CDR3 DNA follows: TGCAGCGTTTTTCGCGGCTACGAGCAGTACTTC. Encoded protein: CSVFRGYEQYF.

There are many counts of this clonotype. The J gene is TRBJ1-2, the V gene TRBV30; no clear D. The germline gives CDR1 GTSNPN, CDR2 SVGIG (reference sequence). This CDR3 comprises 13 residues. Trimming removed 0 bases at V and 3 bases at J, with 8 bases between. CDR3 in amino acids: CAWSVGGHYGYTF. The CDR3 DNA sequence: TGTGCCTGGAGTGTTGGTGGACACTATGGCTACACCTTC.

This clonotype was counted at least ten times. The V gene is TRBV12-3 or TRBV12-4, the J gene TRBJ1-2; the D is unclear. The V gene lost 6 bases and the J gene lost 6 bases, with 26 bases spanning the gap. The CDR3 contains 17 residues. CDR3 in amino acids: CASSQAVGWERRDGYTF. DNA of the CDR3: TGTGCCAGCAGCCAGGCCGTGGGATGGGAAAGGAGGGATGGCTACACCTTC.

This clonotype was observed many times. This chain links TRBV12-3 or TRBV12-4 with TRBJ2-7; D may be TRBD2 (6 bases). Trimming pared 0 bases from V and 3 bases from J, leaving 9 bases between. There are 14 residues in the CDR3. The CDR3 reads CASSLAGRIYEQYF. The CDR3 nucleotides read TGTGCCAGCAGTTTAGCGGGGAGGATCTACGAGCAGTACTTC.

Ten or more counts support this clonotype. The chain has TRBV7-3 and TRBJ2-5; TRBD1 is a possible D gene (5 bases). CDR3 length: 14 amino acids. Deletions cut 0 bases from V and 9 bases from J, with 14 bases between. In germline, CDR1 is SGHTA, CDR2 FQGTGA. This CDR3 is CASSLTGQVSAQYF. The CDR3 coding sequence is TGTGCCAGCAGCTTAACGGGGCAGGTTTCGGCCCAGTACTTC.

This clonotype has at least ten counts. This chain links TRBV5-6 with TRBJ2-5; D remains unclear. CDR1 is SGHDT and CDR2 is YYEEEE in the germline V gene. Trimming took 0 bases from V and 2 from J, leaving 14 bases between them. The CDR3 is 16 amino acids. CDR3 amino acids: CASSLEGRYSQETQYF. In DNA, the CDR3 is TGTGCCAGCAGCTTGGAAGGAAGATACAGTCAAGAGACCCAGTACTTC. The variable domain in full, completed from reference TRBV5-6 and TRBJ2-5, reads DAGVTQSPTHLIKTRGQQVTLRCSPKSGHDTVSWYQQALGQGPQFIFQYYEEEERQRGNFPDRFSGHQFPNYSSELNVNALLLGDSALYLCASSLEGRYSQETQYFGPGTRLLVL.

This clonotype was recorded many times. CDR3 in DNA: TGTGCCAGCCACGGGCCCATAAGCCCGGGCACCGGGGAGCTGTTTTTT. It yields the protein CASHGPISPGTGELFF. V gene TRBV12-3 or TRBV12-4 combines with J gene TRBJ2-2; D is uncertain. V lost 8 bases to trimming and J lost 4 bases, with 20 bases between them. The CDR3 has 16 amino acids.

The sample holds many counts of this clonotype. The chain recombines TRBV27 with TRBJ1-2; TRBD1 matches at 10 bases. Per the germline V gene, CDR1 is MNHEY and CDR2 is SMNVEV (reference sequence). The CDR3 covers 14 residues. With V trimmed by 5 bases and J by 7 bases, 7 bases remained unmatched. CDR3 DNA: TGTGCCAGCAGTCGCGACAGGGGGCCGAGTGGCTACACCTTC. Protein product: CASSRDRGPSGYTF.

In this sample, this clonotype turned up many times. This rearrangement joins TRBV6-2 or TRBV6-3 to TRBJ2-6; D ambiguous. Germline CDR1 is MNHEY and CDR2 is SVGEGT. This CDR3 contains 19 residues. V lost 0 bases, J lost 0 bases, and 15 bases lay in between. Here the CDR3 reads CASSYSSSSGSSGANVLTF. CDR3 coding DNA: TGTGCCAGCAGTTACTCGAGCAGCTCCGGTAGCTCTGGGGCCAACGTCCTGACTTTC.

The table lists this clonotype with many counts. The V call is TRBV6-2 or TRBV6-3, the J call TRBJ1-5, with D tentatively TRBD1 (5 bases). The CDR3 is 15 amino acids. V lost 4 bases, J lost 4 bases, and 14 bases lay in between. Germline V gives CDR1 MNHEY, CDR2 SVGEGT. The CDR3 DNA sequence: TGTGCCAGCAGTTCTGGGGCAGGCCGGAATCAGCCCCAGCATTTT. This sequence encodes CASSSGAGRNQPQHF.

This clonotype came up many times. The V gene is TRBV6-5, the J gene TRBJ1-1, with 7 bases lining up with TRBD1. This CDR3 contains 15 residues. Germline CDR1 MNHEY, CDR2 SVGAGI. With V trimmed by 4 bases and J by 4 bases, 9 bases remained unmatched. CDR3 DNA sequence: TGTGCCAGCAGTTCGGGACAGCCTGGGGCCACTGAAGCTTTCTTT. This encodes CASSSGQPGATEAFF.

This clonotype was found many times. The V and J genes are TRBV5-5 and TRBJ1-6, with 10 positions matching TRBD1. After removal of 4 bases from V and 6 bases from J, the junction contained 4 bases not matched to a gene. The CDR3 consists of 15 residues. CDR1 is SGHKS and CDR2 is YYEKEE in the germline V gene (reference sequence). The CDR3 is CASSLRDRGNSPLHF. DNA of the CDR3: TGTGCCAGCAGCCTAAGGGACAGGGGTAATTCACCCCTCCACTTT.

Ten or more counts support this clonotype. This chain connects TRBV7-2 to TRBJ2-7; tentative D call: TRBD1 (5 bases). Germline V lookup: CDR1 SGHTA, CDR2 FQGNSA. V lost 0 bases to trimming and J lost 4 bases, with 13 bases between them. The CDR3 consists of 15 residues. The CDR3 reads CASSLAQGFWYEQYF. CDR3 sequence (DNA): TGTGCCAGCAGCTTAGCCCAGGGCTTCTGGTACGAGCAGTACTTC.

CDR3 DNA sequence: TGTGCCAGCAGTGAAGCTCAGGCAGCTCAAGAGACCCAGTACTTC. Its translation is CASSEAQAAQETQYF. V and J are TRBV6-1 and TRBJ2-5; no firm D call. The germline V and J ends were trimmed by 0 bases and 2 bases, with 10 bases remaining between them. The CDR3 is made up of 15 amino acids. Germline V lookup: CDR1 MNHNS, CDR2 SASEGT.

The chain couples TRBV20-1 to TRBJ1-2, with D possibly being TRBD1 (5 bases). Germline lookup yields CDR1 DFQATT and CDR2 SNEGSKA (reference sequence). The CDR3 is 14 residues long. Trimming took 5 bases from V and 1 from J, leaving 14 bases between them. CDR3 nucleotide sequence: TGCAGTGCTGGTGACAGTAGACGTAACTATGGCTACACCTTC. It is translated as CSAGDSRRNYGYTF.

There are many counts of this clonotype. V gene TRBV24-1 combines with J gene TRBJ1-1, with D uncertain. Germline CDR1 and CDR2: KGHDR and SFDVKD. This CDR3 contains 13 residues. DNA of the CDR3: TGTGCACAGCTAGAACCCTTGAACGGTGAAGCTTTCTTT. Its translation is CAQLEPLNGEAFF.

This clonotype was observed at least ten times. The chain recombines TRBV6-1 with TRBJ2-7; the match to TRBD2 covers 10 bases. The CDR3 extends over 14 amino acids. Germline values: CDR1 MNHNS, CDR2 SASEGT. V shed 10 bases and J 0 bases; nucleotides not matched to a gene: 6. CDR3 sequence (DNA): TGTGCCATCGGAATAGCGGGGGGCTCCTACGAGCAGTACTTC. Its protein product is CAIGIAGGSYEQYF.

This chain connects TRBV6-2 or TRBV6-3 to TRBJ2-2; TRBD2 agrees at 8 bases. J gave up 7 bases and V 6 bases, and 19 bases lay outside the gene matches. The CDR3 sequence is 18 residues long. The germline V gene has CDR1 MNHEY and CDR2 SVGEGT. CDR3 sequence reads: CASRAPAGGTGGIGELFF. The CDR3 DNA reads TGTGCCAGCAGGGCCCCGGCGGGAGGAACCGGAGGAATCGGGGAGCTGTTTTTT.

This rearrangement joins TRBV6-1 to TRBJ2-2, with D perhaps matching TRBD2 (5 bases). In germline, CDR1 is MNHNS, CDR2 SASEGT. CDR3 length equals 15 residues. V dropped 7 bases and J dropped 1 base, with 13 bases sitting between them. This CDR3 is CASKVSLGNTGELFF. CDR3 nucleotide sequence: TGTGCCAGCAAAGTATCACTAGGGAACACCGGGGAGCTGTTTTTT.

In this sample, this clonotype turned up many times. This chain connects TRBV12-3 or TRBV12-4 to TRBJ2-7; D is undetermined. The V end lost 6 bases, the J end lost 6 bases, and 12 bases lay between the germline ends. The CDR3 loop spans 12 amino acids. CDR3 in amino acids: CASSRSVGEQYF. The CDR3 DNA reads TGTGCCAGCAGCCGGTCTGTAGGCGAGCAGTACTTC.

This clonotype showed up many times. The chain carries TRBV7-3 and TRBJ2-5; D is perhaps TRBD1 (7 bases). The CDR3 spans 16 residues. Germline-derived CDR1 and CDR2 are SGHTA and FQGTGA. Between the trimmed V and J ends, which lost 2 bases and 4 bases, there was a span of 17 bases. The CDR3: CASSLEPGGSGETQYF. The CDR3 coding sequence is TGTGCCAGCAGCTTAGAACCAGGGGGGAGCGGAGAGACCCAGTACTTC.

This clonotype was found once. The CDR3 loop is CASKANYEQYF. The CDR3 nucleotides read TGTGCCAGCAAAGCGAACTACGAGCAGTACTTC. The chain is built from TRBV28 and TRBJ2-7; D unresolved. Germline lookup yields CDR1 MDHEN and CDR2 SYDVKM. Trimming stripped 7 bases from V and 3 bases from J, with 7 bases between. The CDR3 is made up of 11 amino acids. Variable domain in full (rest from reference TRBV28 and TRBJ2-7): DVKVTQSSRYLVKRTGEKVFLECVQDMDHENMFWYRQDPGLGLRLIYFSYDVKMKEKGDIPEGYSVSREKKERFSLILESASTNQTSMYLCASKANYEQYFGPGTRLTVT.

The V and J genes are TRBV28 and TRBJ2-7, with TRBD2 matching 9 bases. This CDR3 region has 21 residues. Germline CDR1 is MDHEN and CDR2 is SYDVKM. Germline trimming cut 1 base from V and 2 bases from J; bases unmatched to any gene: 21. The CDR3 DNA reads TGTGCCAGCAGTTTATCCAGGGTATTCCCTGGGGTAGCGGGAGTCCCCTACGAGCAGTACTTC. Translation: CASSLSRVFPGVAGVPYEQYF.

This clonotype has ten or more counts. The V call is TRBV15, the J call TRBJ1-2; 8 bases line up with TRBD1. This CDR3 spans 16 amino acids. Germline loops: CDR1 LNHNV, CDR2 YYDKDF (reference sequence). V was pared by 0 bases and J by 6 bases, with 9 bases of the junction left unmatched. The CDR3 coding sequence is TGTGCCACCAGCAGAGAGAGGAGAACAGGGGGTAATGGCTACACCTTC. This sequence encodes CATSRERRTGGNGYTF.

The rearrangement links TRBV11-1 to TRBJ2-7; 9 bases match TRBD1. The CDR3 loop spans 16 amino acids. The V gene's germline CDR1 is SGHAT and CDR2 FQDESV (reference sequence). With V trimmed by 5 bases and J by 2 bases, 10 bases remained unmatched. CDR3 amino acids: CASSDRGQGVTYEQYF. CDR3 bases: TGTGCCAGCAGCGACCGGGGACAGGGAGTAACCTACGAGCAGTACTTC. Filled out from reference TRBV11-1 and TRBJ2-7, the complete variable domain reads EAEVAQSPRYKITEKSQAVAFWCDPISGHATLYWYRQILGQGPELLVQFQDESVVDDSQLPKDRFSAERLKGVDSTLKIQPAELGDSAMYLCASSDRGQGVTYEQYFGPGTRLTVT.

CDR3 residues: CASGGVAGSTGELFF. CDR3 bases: TGCGCCAGCGGGGGGGTGGCGGGGAGCACCGGGGAGCTGTTTTTT. The chain recombines TRBV4-1 with TRBJ2-2; 7 positions agree with TRBD2. Germline loops: CDR1 MGHRA, CDR2 YSYEKL. This CDR3 is built from 15 residues. Trimming took 8 bases from V and 4 from J; bases not matched to a gene: 10.

The table lists this clonotype with many counts. This chain connects TRBV20-1 to TRBJ2-7, with 14 positions matching TRBD2. Germline loops: CDR1 DFQATT, CDR2 SNEGSKA (reference sequence). V dropped 2 bases and J dropped 2; count of bases not matched to a gene: 17. The CDR3 is 20 amino acids. Written as DNA, the CDR3 is TGCAGTGCTAGATCACAGACTAGCGGGAGGGTCCCACATTTTCCCTACGAGCAGTACTTC. Protein product: CSARSQTSGRVPHFPYEQYF.

This clonotype was seen only once. This chain uses TRBV29-1 with TRBJ1-1; D unresolved. Between the trimmed V and J ends, which lost 5 bases and 10 bases, there was a span of 14 bases. In germline, CDR1 is SQVTM, CDR2 ANQGSEA. CDR3 length: 11 residues. CDR3 residues: CSVNGAEGAFF. CDR3 sequence (DNA): TGCAGCGTTAACGGAGCCGAAGGAGCTTTCTTT.